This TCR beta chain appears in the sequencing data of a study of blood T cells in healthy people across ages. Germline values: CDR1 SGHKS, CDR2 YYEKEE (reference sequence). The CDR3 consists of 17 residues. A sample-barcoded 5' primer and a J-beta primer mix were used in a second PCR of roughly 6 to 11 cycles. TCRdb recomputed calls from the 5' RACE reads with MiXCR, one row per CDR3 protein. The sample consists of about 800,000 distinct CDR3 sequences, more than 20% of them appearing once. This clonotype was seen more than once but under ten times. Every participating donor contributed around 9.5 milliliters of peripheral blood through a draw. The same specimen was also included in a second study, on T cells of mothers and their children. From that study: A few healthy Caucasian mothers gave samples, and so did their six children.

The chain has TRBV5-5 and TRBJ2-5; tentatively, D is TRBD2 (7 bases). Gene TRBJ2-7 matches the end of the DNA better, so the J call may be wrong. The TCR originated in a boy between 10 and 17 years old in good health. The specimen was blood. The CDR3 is CASSLVPGGSTGYEQYF. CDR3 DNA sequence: TGTGCCAGCAGCTTGGTGCCGGGGGGCTCGACGGGCTACGAGCAGTACTTC.